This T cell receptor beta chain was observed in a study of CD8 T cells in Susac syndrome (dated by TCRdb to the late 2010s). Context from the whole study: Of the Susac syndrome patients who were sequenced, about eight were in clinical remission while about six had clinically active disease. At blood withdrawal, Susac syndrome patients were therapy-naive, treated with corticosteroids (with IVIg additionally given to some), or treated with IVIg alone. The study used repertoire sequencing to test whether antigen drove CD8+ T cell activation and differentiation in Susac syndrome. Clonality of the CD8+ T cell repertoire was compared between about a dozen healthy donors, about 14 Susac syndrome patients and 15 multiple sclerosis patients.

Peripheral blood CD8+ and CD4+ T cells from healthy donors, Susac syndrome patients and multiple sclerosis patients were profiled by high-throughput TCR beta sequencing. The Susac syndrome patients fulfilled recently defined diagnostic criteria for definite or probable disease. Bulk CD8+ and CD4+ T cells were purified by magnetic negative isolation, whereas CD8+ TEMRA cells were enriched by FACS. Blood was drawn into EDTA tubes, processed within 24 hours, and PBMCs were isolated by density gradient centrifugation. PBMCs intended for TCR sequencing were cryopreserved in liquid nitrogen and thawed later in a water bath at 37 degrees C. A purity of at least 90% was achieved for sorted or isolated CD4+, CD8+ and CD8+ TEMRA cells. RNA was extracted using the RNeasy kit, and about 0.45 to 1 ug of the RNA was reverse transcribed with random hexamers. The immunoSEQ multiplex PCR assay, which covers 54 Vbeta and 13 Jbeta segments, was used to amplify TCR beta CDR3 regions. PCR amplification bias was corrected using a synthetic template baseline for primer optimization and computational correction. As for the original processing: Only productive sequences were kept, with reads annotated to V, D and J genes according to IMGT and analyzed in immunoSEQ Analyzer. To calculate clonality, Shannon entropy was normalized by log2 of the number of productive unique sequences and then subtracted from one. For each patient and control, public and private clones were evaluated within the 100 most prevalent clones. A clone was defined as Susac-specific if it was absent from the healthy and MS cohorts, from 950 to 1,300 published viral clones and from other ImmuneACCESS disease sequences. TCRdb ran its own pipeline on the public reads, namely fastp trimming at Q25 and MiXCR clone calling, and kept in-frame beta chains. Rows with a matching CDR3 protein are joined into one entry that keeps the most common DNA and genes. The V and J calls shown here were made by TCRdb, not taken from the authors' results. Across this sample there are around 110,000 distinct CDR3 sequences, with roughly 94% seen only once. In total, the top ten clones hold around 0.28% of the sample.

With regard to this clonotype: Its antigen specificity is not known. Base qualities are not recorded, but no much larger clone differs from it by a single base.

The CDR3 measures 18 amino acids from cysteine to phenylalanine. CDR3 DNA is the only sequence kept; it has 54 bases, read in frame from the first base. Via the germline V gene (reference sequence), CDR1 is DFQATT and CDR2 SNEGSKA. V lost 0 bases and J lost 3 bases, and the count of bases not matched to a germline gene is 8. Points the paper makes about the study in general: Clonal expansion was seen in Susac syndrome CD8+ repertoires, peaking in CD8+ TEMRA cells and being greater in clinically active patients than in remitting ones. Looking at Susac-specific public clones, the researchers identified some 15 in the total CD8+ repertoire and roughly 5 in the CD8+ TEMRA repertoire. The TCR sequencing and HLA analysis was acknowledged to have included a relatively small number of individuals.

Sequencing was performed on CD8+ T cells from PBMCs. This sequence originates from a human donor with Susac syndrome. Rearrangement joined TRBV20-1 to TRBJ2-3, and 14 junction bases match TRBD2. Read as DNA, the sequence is TGCAGTGCTAGAGATCTCTATGGACTAGCGGGGGGTACAGATACGCAGTATTTT. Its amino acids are CSARDLYGLAGGTDTQYF.